This record looks at one T cell receptor beta chain sequence and its context. What it binds is unknown. The data were obtained in a study of T cells in Graves' hyperthyroidism and ophthalmopathy. Study-wide findings and caveats: Most expanded thyroid clonotypes above 0.001 also appeared in blood. The model foresaw ophthalmopathy a median roughly 6.5 months prior to onset. Researchers report that a 13 V-J model separated ophthalmopathy from stable hyperthyroidism.

TCR beta CDR3 sequences were amplified from RNA transcripts. Carried out on the TCR CDR3, a first-round RT-PCR used the HTBI primer set. TCRdb used MiXCR to reprocess the multiplex PCR reads, holding one entry per CDR3 protein. The data hold about 520,000 distinct CDR3 sequences, with approximately 24% observed a single time. The CDR3 spans 15 residues. Between the trimmed V and J ends, which lost 3 bases and 0 bases, there was a span of 8 bases. Germline CDR1 is LNHDA and CDR2 is SQIVND (reference sequence). This chain uses TRBV19 with TRBJ2-2; D gene uncertain. The sequence derives from a woman aged 30 to 39 with Graves' ophthalmopathy. Sequences were obtained from blood. The CDR3 nucleotides are TGTGCCAGTAGTATTGACACAACGAACACCGGGGAGCTGTTTTTT. Translating it yields CASSIDTTNTGELFF. Supplemented by reference TRBV19 and TRBJ2-2, the full variable domain reads DGGITQSPKYLFRKEGQNVTLSCEQNLNHDAMYWYRQDPGQGLRLIYYSQIVNDFQKGDIAEGYSVSREKKESFPLTVTSAQKNPTAFYLCASSIDTTNTGELFFGEGSRLTVL.